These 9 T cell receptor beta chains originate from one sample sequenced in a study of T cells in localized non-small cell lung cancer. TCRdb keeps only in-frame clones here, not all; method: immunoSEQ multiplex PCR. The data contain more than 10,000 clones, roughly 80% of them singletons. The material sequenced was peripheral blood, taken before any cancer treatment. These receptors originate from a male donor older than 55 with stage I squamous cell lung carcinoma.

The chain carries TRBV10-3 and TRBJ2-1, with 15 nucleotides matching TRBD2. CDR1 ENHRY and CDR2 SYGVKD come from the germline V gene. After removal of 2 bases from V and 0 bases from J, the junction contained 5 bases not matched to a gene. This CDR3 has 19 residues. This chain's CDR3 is CAISEGTSGRLSSYNEQFF. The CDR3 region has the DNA TGTGCCATCAGTGAGGGGACTAGCGGGAGGTTAAGCTCCTACAATGAGCAGTTCTTC.

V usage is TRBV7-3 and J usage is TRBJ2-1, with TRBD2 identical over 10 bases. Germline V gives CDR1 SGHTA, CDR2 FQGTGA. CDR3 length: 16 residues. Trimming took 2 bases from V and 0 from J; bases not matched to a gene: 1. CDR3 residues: CASSLWTSGSYNEQFF. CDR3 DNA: TGTGCCAGCAGCTTATGGACTAGCGGCTCCTACAATGAGCAGTTCTTC.

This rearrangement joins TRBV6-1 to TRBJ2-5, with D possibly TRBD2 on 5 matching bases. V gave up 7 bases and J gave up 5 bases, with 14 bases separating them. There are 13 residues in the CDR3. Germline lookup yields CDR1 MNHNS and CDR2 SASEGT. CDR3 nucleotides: TGTGCCAGCACCGCAGGACTCGGGGAGACCCAGTACTTC. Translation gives CASTAGLGETQYF.

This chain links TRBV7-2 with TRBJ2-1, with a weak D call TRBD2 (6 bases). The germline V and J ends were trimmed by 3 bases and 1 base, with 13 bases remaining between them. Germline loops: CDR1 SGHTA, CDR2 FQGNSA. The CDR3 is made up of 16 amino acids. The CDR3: CASSLGLTSSYNEQFF. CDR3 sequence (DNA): TGTGCCAGCAGCTTGGGGTTGACTAGTTCCTACAATGAGCAGTTCTTC.

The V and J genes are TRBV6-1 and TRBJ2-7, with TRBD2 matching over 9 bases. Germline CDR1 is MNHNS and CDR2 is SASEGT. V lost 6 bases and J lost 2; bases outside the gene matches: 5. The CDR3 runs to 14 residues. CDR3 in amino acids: CASSRTSVTYEQYF. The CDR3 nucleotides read TGTGCCAGCAGCCGGACTAGCGTTACCTACGAGCAGTACTTC.

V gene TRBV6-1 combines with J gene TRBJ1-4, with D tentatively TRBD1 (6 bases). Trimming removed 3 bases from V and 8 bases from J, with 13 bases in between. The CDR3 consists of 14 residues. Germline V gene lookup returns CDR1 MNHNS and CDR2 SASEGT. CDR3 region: CASSEKGGWEKLFF. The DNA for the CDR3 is TGTGCCAGCAGTGAGAAGGGGGGCTGGGAAAAACTGTTTTTT.

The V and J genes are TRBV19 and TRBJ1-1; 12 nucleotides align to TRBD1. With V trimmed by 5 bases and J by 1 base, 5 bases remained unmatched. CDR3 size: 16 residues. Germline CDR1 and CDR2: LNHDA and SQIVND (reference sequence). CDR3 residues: CASSPGQGARNTEAFF. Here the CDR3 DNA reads TGTGCCAGTAGTCCGGGACAGGGGGCAAGGAACACTGAAGCTTTCTTT.

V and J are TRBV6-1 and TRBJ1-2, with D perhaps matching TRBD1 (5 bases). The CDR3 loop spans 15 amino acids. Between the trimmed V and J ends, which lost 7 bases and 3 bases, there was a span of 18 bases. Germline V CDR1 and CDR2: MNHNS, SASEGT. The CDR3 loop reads CASNPRATRDYGYTF. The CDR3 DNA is TGTGCCAGCAACCCCAGGGCCACCCGGGACTATGGCTACACCTTC.

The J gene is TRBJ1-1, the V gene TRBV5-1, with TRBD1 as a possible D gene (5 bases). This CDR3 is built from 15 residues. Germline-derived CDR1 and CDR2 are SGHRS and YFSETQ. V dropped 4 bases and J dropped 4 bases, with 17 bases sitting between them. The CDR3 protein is CASSRGGVEGTEAFF. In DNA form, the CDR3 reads TGCGCCAGCAGCAGGGGTGGGGTGGAGGGCACTGAAGCTTTCTTT.